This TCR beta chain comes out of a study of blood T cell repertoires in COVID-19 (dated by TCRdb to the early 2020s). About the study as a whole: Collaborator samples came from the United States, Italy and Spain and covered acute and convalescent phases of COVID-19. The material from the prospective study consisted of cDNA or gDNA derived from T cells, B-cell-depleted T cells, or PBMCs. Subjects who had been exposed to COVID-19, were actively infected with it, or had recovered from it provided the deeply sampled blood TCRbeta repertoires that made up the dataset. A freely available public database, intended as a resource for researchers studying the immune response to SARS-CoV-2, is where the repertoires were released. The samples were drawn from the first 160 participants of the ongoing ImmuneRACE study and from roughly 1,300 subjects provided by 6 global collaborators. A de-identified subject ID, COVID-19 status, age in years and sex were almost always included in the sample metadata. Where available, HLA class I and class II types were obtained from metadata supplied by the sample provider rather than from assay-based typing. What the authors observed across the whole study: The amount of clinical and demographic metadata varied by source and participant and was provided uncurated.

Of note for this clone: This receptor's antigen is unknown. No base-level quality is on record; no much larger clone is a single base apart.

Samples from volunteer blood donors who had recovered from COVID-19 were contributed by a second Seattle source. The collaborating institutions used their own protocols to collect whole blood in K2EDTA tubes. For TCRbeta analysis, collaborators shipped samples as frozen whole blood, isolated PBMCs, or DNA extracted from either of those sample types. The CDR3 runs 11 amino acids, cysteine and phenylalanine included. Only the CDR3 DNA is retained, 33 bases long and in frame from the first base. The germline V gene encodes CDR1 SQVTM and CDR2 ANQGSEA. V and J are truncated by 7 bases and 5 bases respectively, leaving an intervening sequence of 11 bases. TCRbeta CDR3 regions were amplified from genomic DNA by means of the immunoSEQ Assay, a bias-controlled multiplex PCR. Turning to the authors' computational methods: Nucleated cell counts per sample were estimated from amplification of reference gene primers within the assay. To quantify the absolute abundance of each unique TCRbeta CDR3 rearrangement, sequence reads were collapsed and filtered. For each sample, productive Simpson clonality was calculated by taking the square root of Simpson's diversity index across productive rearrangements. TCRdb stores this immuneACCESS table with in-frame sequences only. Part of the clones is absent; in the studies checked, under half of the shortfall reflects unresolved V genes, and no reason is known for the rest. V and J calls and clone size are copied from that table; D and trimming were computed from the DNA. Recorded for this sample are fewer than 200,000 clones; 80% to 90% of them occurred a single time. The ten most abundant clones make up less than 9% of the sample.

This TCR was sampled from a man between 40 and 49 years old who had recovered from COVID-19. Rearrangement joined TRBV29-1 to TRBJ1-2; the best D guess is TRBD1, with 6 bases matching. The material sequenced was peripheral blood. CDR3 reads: CSARDIYGYTF. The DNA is TGCAGCGCCCGGGACATTTATGGCTACACCTTC. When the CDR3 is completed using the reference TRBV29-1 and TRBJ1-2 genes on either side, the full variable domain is SAVISQKPSRDICQRGTSLTIQCQVDSQVTMMFWYRQQPGQSLTLIATANQGSEATYESGFVIDKFPISRPNLTFSTLTVSNMSPEDSSIYLCSARDIYGYTFGSGTRLTVV.